The 11 T cell receptor beta chains below were found in one sample sequenced in a study of beta chain features in type 1 diabetes. Investigators reverse transcribed all isolated RNA, so they sequenced expressed TCRB transcripts. The protocol was immunoSEQ multiplex PCR, while the TCRdb copy is restricted to in-frame clones and leaves out a portion. The sample lists 250,000 to 300,000 clones, under 8.5% occurring once. Sequencing was carried out using central memory CD4+ T cells from blood. These receptors were collected from a woman younger than 30 in good health.

The V and J genes are TRBV4-2 and TRBJ1-1; 10 bases match TRBD1. Germline CDR1 and CDR2: LGHNA and YNFKEQ. The V segment lost 0 bases and the J segment 6 bases; nucleotides outside the gene matches: 13. The CDR3 spans 18 residues. DNA for the CDR3: TGTGCCAGCAGCCAAGATGGGACAGGGGTAGGGGCTGGAGCTGAAGCTTTCTTT. Amino acid sequence: CASSQDGTGVGAGAEAFF.

This clone has a handful of counts. The rearrangement links TRBV18 to TRBJ2-7, with TRBD2 matching over 8 bases. This CDR3 region has 16 residues. CDR1 is KGHSH and CDR2 is LQKENI in the germline V gene. V shed 1 base, J shed 1 base, and the junction held 6 bases outside the gene matches. The CDR3, as DNA: TGTGCCAGCTCACCACTTCCGGGGACTAGTTCCTACGAGCAGTACTTC. Protein sequence: CASSPLPGTSSYEQYF.

This rearrangement joins TRBV4-3 to TRBJ2-5, with D unresolved. In germline, CDR1 is LGHNA, CDR2 YSLEER. The CDR3 covers 13 residues. V was cut by 2 bases and J by 7 bases, with 11 bases left in between. The CDR3 protein is CASSQPASGTQYF. CDR3 in DNA: TGCGCCAGCAGCCAACCTGCGAGTGGGACCCAGTACTTC.

Here the CDR3 DNA reads TGTGCCAGCAGTGTTCTGATGACAGGGTCGGACACTGAAGCTTTCTTT. It is translated as CASSVLMTGSDTEAFF. The chain carries TRBV6-1 and TRBJ1-1, with 7 bases matching TRBD1. The CDR3 is 16 residues long. With 4 bases clipped from V and 3 bases from J, the junction kept 11 bases outside the gene matches. Per the germline V gene, CDR1 is MNHNS and CDR2 is SASEGT.

This clone was observed a few times. This chain joins TRBV28 and TRBJ1-2, with no clear D. Germline CDR1 MDHEN, CDR2 SYDVKM. This CDR3 contains 11 residues. The V gene lost 10 bases and the J gene lost 0 bases, with 6 bases spanning the gap. As DNA, the CDR3 is TGTGCCACCTCGACTAACTATGGCTACACCTTC. It specifies CATSTNYGYTF.

CDR3 in amino acids: CASSLGTLAGGNEQFF. The CDR3 DNA reads TGTGCCAGCAGCTTAGGTACTTTGGCGGGGGGTAATGAGCAGTTCTTC. The chain employs TRBV7-2 and TRBJ2-1; TRBD2 agrees at 8 bases. Trimming at V came to 1 base and at J to 7 bases, leaving 9 bases not matched to a gene. CDR1 and CDR2 (germline): SGHTA, FQGNSA. CDR3 length: 16 residues.

The gene calls are TRBV18 and TRBJ2-1; the D gene is possibly TRBD1 (6 bases). V shed 4 bases and J shed 8 bases, with 18 bases lying between them. Germline loops: CDR1 KGHSH, CDR2 LQKENI. This CDR3 region has 15 residues. The CDR3 region has the DNA TGTGCCAGCTCACGTTCCAGGGGCTCCCCTGATGAGCAGTTCTTC. Its protein is CASSRSRGSPDEQFF.

This clone was seen only a few times. The rearrangement joins TRBV7-9 to TRBJ1-1, with TRBD1 matching over 8 bases. The trim removed 10 bases at V and 0 bases at J, leaving 4 bases unmatched. Per germline, CDR1 SEHNR and CDR2 FQNEAQ (reference sequence). This CDR3 spans 13 amino acids. CDR3 amino acids: CAIQGAVNTEAFF. The DNA of the CDR3 is TGTGCCATCCAGGGGGCTGTGAACACTGAAGCTTTCTTT.

The V call is TRBV7-3, the J call TRBJ2-3; 9 bases agree with TRBD2. This CDR3 is 14 amino acids long. CDR1 is SGHTA and CDR2 is FQGTGA in the germline V gene. Unmatched junction bases numbered 4, after V lost 5 bases and J lost 4 bases. The CDR3, as DNA: TGTGCCAGCAGCAAGCGGGAGGAGGCAGATACGCAGTATTTT. Encoded protein: CASSKREEADTQYF.

Only a few counts were recorded for this clone. The J gene is TRBJ1-1, the V gene TRBV6-1, with 9 nucleotides matching TRBD1. Germline V gene sequence: CDR1 MNHNS, CDR2 SASEGT. V lost 5 bases, J lost 6 bases, and 7 bases stayed unmatched. This CDR3 region has 14 residues. The CDR3 region is CASSSGTGWSEAFF. The CDR3 bases are TGTGCCAGCAGTTCCGGGACAGGGTGGTCTGAAGCTTTCTTT.

In this sample, this clone turned up a few times. The chain links TRBV12-5 to TRBJ2-7, with 7 bases matching TRBD2. V dropped 4 bases and J dropped 3; count of bases not matched to a gene: 9. This CDR3 is 15 amino acids long. Germline CDR1 and CDR2: LGHNT and FRNRAP. The CDR3, as DNA: TGTGCTAGTGGTTCCTTCCCTAGCGGCGACTACGAGCAGTACGTC. Translating gives CASGSFPSGDYEQYV.